Following are 18 T cell receptor beta chains from one sample sequenced in a study of cytomegalovirus exposure and HLA in healthy donors (dated by TCRdb to about 2017). Libraries came from the immunoSEQ multiplex PCR assay. For the multiplex PCR, a mixture combining 60 forward primers for TCR Vbeta segments and 13 reverse primers for TCR Jbeta segments was used. TCRdb's version of the immuneACCESS table is confined to in-frame rearrangements and falls short of the full clone set. An unresolved V gene accounts for under half of the shortfall where checked; the remainder is of unknown origin. This sample holds 95,000 to 100,000 clones; roughly 85% were observed only once. Of the sample, approximately 3.6% is held by the ten largest clones. What was sequenced was PBMCs. These receptors came from a man aged 25 to 45 in good health and CMV-seronegative.

The chain recombines TRBV11-2 with TRBJ1-1; the D gene is possibly TRBD1 (6 bases). V was clipped by 1 base and J by 2 bases, with 14 bases between them. This CDR3 is built from 16 residues. CDR1 SGHAT and CDR2 FQNNGV come from the germline V gene. The CDR3 sequence: CASSLGHREINTEAFF. In DNA form, the CDR3 reads TGTGCCAGCAGCTTAGGACACAGGGAGATTAACACTGAAGCTTTCTTT.

This chain uses TRBV5-1 with TRBJ2-2; D possibly corresponds to TRBD2 (5 bases). The CDR3 covers 15 residues. V was trimmed by 3 bases and J by 6 bases, leaving 15 bases between them. CDR1 is SGHRS and CDR2 is YFSETQ in the germline V gene. The CDR3 region is CASSSLEGGAGELFF. The CDR3 nucleotides read TGCGCCAGCAGCTCGCTAGAGGGTGGAGCCGGGGAGCTGTTTTTT.

The table lists this clone with a few counts. The chain employs TRBV6-6 and TRBJ2-1; D gene ambiguous. The CDR3 is made up of 12 amino acids. From germline, CDR1 is MNHNY and CDR2 SVGAGI (reference sequence). V lost 2 bases, J lost 9 bases, and 8 bases lay in between. The DNA for the CDR3 is TGTGCCAGCAGTTACGGAAGAGGTGAGCAGTTCTTC. Residues: CASSYGRGEQFF.

The gene calls are TRBV5-4 and TRBJ2-1; TRBD1 matches 9 bases. Trimming cost V 4 bases and J 7 bases; bases outside gene matches: 6. Germline V gives CDR1 SGHNT, CDR2 YYREEE (reference sequence). CDR3 length equals 14 residues. CDR3 nucleotide sequence: TGTGCCAGCAGCCCCCGGGACAGGGAGAATGAGCAGTTCTTC. Amino acid sequence: CASSPRDRENEQFF.

V is TRBV2 and J is TRBJ1-3, with a weak D call TRBD1 (5 bases). CDR1 is SNHLY, CDR2 FYNNEI, per germline. The V gene lost 7 bases and the J gene lost 4 bases, with 11 bases spanning the gap. This CDR3 contains 13 residues. This chain's CDR3 is CASKPRVGNTIYF. The CDR3 bases are TGTGCCAGCAAACCCAGGGTGGGAAACACCATATATTTT.

The V and J genes are TRBV19 and TRBJ1-1; possible D gene TRBD1, 5 bases. The CDR3 sequence is 13 residues long. Germline assignment: CDR1 LNHDA and CDR2 SQIVND (reference sequence). V was trimmed by 4 bases and J by 4 bases, leaving 10 bases between them. For the CDR3, the DNA is TGTGCCAGTAGTAGCCAGGGTGGCACTGAAGCTTTCTTT. Its protein product is CASSSQGGTEAFF.

The chain employs TRBV28 and TRBJ2-5; possibly TRBD2 for D (5 bases). V was cut by 8 bases and J by 5 bases, with 12 bases left in between. CDR1 and CDR2 (germline): MDHEN, SYDVKM. The CDR3 covers 12 residues. The CDR3 DNA follows: TGTGCCAGCTTGGGAGTCGGGGAGACCCAGTACTTC. It yields the protein CASLGVGETQYF.

This sequence joins TRBV4-1 and TRBJ2-4, with 8 bases aligning to TRBD1. After removal of 4 bases from V and 2 bases from J, the junction contained 10 bases not matched to a gene. The CDR3 has 17 residues. Germline CDR1 reads MGHRA; CDR2 reads YSYEKL. CDR3 region: CASSRMRTGPTKNIQYF. In nucleotides, the CDR3 is TGCGCCAGCAGCCGAATGAGGACAGGGCCAACCAAAAACATTCAGTACTTC.

The chain employs TRBV28 and TRBJ1-2; D might be TRBD1 (5 bases). Germline V gives CDR1 MDHEN, CDR2 SYDVKM. Between the trimmed V and J ends, which lost 5 bases and 3 bases, there was a span of 13 bases. There are 14 residues in the CDR3. The CDR3 protein is CASSDGASDYGYTF. CDR3 nucleotide sequence: TGTGCCAGCAGTGATGGGGCGTCGGACTATGGCTACACCTTC.

The J gene is TRBJ1-5, the V gene TRBV30, with D maybe TRBD1 (5 bases). V was clipped by 5 bases and J by 4 bases, with 15 bases between them. Germline-derived CDR1 and CDR2 are GTSNPN and SVGIG (reference sequence). This CDR3 spans 14 amino acids. As DNA, the CDR3 is TGTGCCTGGGGGGGTCAGGGAGGAAATCAGCCCCAGCATTTT. As protein: CAWGGQGGNQPQHF.

The chain has TRBV9 and TRBJ2-7; TRBD2 aligns across 7 bases. This CDR3 is built from 17 residues. The junction had 18 bases not matched to a gene; V was cut back by 4 bases and J by 5 bases. The germline CDR1 and CDR2 sequences are SGDLS and YYNGEE. The CDR3 DNA reads as TGTGCCAGCAGCCCCCGTTGGGGTTCCCTCGGGGGGAACGAGCAGTACTTC. Amino acid sequence: CASSPRWGSLGGNEQYF.

The rearrangement links TRBV2 to TRBJ1-4; D unresolved. V lost 1 base to trimming and J lost 9 bases, with 15 bases between them. The CDR3 length is 15 residues. The germline V gene encodes CDR1 SNHLY and CDR2 FYNNEI. The DNA of the CDR3 is TGTGCCAGCAGTGAAGGATCCGGGATCTTGAAAAAACTGTTTTTT. Translated: CASSEGSGILKKLFF.

This sequence joins TRBV27 and TRBJ2-1, with 10 bases lining up with TRBD2. J was trimmed by 6 bases and V by 5 bases; bases with no gene match: 7. The germline V gene has CDR1 MNHEY and CDR2 SMNVEV (reference sequence). This CDR3 region has 15 residues. CDR3 in amino acids: CASSPSGTSANEQFF. In DNA, the CDR3 is TGTGCCAGCAGTCCCTCCGGGACTAGCGCCAATGAGCAGTTCTTC.

The chain carries TRBV15 and TRBJ2-3; possibly TRBD1 for D (6 bases). Germline CDR1 reads LNHNV; CDR2 reads YYDKDF (reference sequence). The CDR3 length is 16 residues. Trimming shortened V by 6 bases and J by 4 bases, and 20 bases separated the two germline ends. CDR3 in DNA: TGTGCCACCAGGCTGGGCGGCAGGGGAAGGCCAGATACGCAGTATTTT. Amino acids: CATRLGGRGRPDTQYF.

V and J are TRBV28 and TRBJ2-3; 8 bases are a match to TRBD1. The CDR3 consists of 15 residues. V lost 6 bases and J lost 4; bases outside the gene matches: 9. Per the germline V gene, CDR1 is MDHEN and CDR2 is SYDVKM. CDR3 amino acids: CASSGRTGFPDTQYF. CDR3 in DNA: TGTGCCAGCAGCGGCCGGACAGGGTTCCCAGATACGCAGTATTTT.

The chain combines TRBV6-4 with TRBJ2-3; TRBD1 matches at 7 bases. Trimming cost V 0 bases and J 5 bases; bases outside gene matches: 8. Germline loops: CDR1 MRHNA, CDR2 SNTAGT. The CDR3 extends over 16 amino acids. As DNA, the CDR3 is TGTGCCAGCAGTGACTCGGGTAGGGGGCGCATAGATACGCAGTATTTT. Translated, it gives CASSDSGRGRIDTQYF.

This chain uses TRBV6-1 with TRBJ2-3, with a possible D match to TRBD1 (5 bases). This CDR3 region has 14 residues. The ends were cut back, 7 bases at V and 0 bases at J, with 11 bases in the middle. CDR1 and CDR2 (germline): MNHNS, SASEGT. CDR3 nucleotide sequence: TGTGCCAGCACGAGACAGCACAGCACAGATACGCAGTATTTT. It specifies CASTRQHSTDTQYF.

The CDR3 sequence: CASRGDIRNEKLFF. CDR3 bases: TGTGCCAGCAGGGGGGACATTCGAAATGAAAAACTGTTTTTT. The rearrangement joins TRBV28 to TRBJ1-4; tentative D call: TRBD1 (6 bases). V was clipped by 6 bases and J by 5 bases, with 13 bases between them. Germline CDR1 and CDR2: MDHEN and SYDVKM. CDR3 length: 14 residues.